This T cell receptor (beta chain) comes out of a study of PD-1 blockade in mismatch repair-deficient tumors. Sequencing was performed with immunoSEQ multiplex PCR; in TCRdb, only in-frame clones are kept and a portion is missing. The repertoire has some 84,000 clones, approximately 84% of them found once; the top ten carry roughly 2.7%. This sequence was found in an adult with mismatch repair-deficient cancer. The sample consisted of peripheral blood, taken 12 weeks after starting pembrolizumab.

This CDR3 is CASSSVAGVLPEQYF. Written as DNA, the CDR3 is TGTGCCAGCAGCTCTGTAGCGGGAGTTCTGCCCGAGCAGTACTTC. The V gene is TRBV5-4, the J gene TRBJ2-7; 9 nucleotides align to TRBD2. J gave up 6 bases and V 3 bases, and 10 bases lay outside the gene matches. CDR3 length: 15 amino acids. The V gene's germline CDR1 is SGHNT and CDR2 YYREEE (reference sequence). The entire variable domain, with the rest obtained from reference TRBV5-4 and TRBJ2-7, is as follows: ETGVTQSPTHLIKTRGQQVTLRCSSQSGHNTVSWYQQALGQGPQFIFQYYREEENGRGNFPPRFSGLQFPNYSSELNVNALELDDSALYLCASSSVAGVLPEQYFGPGTRLTVT.